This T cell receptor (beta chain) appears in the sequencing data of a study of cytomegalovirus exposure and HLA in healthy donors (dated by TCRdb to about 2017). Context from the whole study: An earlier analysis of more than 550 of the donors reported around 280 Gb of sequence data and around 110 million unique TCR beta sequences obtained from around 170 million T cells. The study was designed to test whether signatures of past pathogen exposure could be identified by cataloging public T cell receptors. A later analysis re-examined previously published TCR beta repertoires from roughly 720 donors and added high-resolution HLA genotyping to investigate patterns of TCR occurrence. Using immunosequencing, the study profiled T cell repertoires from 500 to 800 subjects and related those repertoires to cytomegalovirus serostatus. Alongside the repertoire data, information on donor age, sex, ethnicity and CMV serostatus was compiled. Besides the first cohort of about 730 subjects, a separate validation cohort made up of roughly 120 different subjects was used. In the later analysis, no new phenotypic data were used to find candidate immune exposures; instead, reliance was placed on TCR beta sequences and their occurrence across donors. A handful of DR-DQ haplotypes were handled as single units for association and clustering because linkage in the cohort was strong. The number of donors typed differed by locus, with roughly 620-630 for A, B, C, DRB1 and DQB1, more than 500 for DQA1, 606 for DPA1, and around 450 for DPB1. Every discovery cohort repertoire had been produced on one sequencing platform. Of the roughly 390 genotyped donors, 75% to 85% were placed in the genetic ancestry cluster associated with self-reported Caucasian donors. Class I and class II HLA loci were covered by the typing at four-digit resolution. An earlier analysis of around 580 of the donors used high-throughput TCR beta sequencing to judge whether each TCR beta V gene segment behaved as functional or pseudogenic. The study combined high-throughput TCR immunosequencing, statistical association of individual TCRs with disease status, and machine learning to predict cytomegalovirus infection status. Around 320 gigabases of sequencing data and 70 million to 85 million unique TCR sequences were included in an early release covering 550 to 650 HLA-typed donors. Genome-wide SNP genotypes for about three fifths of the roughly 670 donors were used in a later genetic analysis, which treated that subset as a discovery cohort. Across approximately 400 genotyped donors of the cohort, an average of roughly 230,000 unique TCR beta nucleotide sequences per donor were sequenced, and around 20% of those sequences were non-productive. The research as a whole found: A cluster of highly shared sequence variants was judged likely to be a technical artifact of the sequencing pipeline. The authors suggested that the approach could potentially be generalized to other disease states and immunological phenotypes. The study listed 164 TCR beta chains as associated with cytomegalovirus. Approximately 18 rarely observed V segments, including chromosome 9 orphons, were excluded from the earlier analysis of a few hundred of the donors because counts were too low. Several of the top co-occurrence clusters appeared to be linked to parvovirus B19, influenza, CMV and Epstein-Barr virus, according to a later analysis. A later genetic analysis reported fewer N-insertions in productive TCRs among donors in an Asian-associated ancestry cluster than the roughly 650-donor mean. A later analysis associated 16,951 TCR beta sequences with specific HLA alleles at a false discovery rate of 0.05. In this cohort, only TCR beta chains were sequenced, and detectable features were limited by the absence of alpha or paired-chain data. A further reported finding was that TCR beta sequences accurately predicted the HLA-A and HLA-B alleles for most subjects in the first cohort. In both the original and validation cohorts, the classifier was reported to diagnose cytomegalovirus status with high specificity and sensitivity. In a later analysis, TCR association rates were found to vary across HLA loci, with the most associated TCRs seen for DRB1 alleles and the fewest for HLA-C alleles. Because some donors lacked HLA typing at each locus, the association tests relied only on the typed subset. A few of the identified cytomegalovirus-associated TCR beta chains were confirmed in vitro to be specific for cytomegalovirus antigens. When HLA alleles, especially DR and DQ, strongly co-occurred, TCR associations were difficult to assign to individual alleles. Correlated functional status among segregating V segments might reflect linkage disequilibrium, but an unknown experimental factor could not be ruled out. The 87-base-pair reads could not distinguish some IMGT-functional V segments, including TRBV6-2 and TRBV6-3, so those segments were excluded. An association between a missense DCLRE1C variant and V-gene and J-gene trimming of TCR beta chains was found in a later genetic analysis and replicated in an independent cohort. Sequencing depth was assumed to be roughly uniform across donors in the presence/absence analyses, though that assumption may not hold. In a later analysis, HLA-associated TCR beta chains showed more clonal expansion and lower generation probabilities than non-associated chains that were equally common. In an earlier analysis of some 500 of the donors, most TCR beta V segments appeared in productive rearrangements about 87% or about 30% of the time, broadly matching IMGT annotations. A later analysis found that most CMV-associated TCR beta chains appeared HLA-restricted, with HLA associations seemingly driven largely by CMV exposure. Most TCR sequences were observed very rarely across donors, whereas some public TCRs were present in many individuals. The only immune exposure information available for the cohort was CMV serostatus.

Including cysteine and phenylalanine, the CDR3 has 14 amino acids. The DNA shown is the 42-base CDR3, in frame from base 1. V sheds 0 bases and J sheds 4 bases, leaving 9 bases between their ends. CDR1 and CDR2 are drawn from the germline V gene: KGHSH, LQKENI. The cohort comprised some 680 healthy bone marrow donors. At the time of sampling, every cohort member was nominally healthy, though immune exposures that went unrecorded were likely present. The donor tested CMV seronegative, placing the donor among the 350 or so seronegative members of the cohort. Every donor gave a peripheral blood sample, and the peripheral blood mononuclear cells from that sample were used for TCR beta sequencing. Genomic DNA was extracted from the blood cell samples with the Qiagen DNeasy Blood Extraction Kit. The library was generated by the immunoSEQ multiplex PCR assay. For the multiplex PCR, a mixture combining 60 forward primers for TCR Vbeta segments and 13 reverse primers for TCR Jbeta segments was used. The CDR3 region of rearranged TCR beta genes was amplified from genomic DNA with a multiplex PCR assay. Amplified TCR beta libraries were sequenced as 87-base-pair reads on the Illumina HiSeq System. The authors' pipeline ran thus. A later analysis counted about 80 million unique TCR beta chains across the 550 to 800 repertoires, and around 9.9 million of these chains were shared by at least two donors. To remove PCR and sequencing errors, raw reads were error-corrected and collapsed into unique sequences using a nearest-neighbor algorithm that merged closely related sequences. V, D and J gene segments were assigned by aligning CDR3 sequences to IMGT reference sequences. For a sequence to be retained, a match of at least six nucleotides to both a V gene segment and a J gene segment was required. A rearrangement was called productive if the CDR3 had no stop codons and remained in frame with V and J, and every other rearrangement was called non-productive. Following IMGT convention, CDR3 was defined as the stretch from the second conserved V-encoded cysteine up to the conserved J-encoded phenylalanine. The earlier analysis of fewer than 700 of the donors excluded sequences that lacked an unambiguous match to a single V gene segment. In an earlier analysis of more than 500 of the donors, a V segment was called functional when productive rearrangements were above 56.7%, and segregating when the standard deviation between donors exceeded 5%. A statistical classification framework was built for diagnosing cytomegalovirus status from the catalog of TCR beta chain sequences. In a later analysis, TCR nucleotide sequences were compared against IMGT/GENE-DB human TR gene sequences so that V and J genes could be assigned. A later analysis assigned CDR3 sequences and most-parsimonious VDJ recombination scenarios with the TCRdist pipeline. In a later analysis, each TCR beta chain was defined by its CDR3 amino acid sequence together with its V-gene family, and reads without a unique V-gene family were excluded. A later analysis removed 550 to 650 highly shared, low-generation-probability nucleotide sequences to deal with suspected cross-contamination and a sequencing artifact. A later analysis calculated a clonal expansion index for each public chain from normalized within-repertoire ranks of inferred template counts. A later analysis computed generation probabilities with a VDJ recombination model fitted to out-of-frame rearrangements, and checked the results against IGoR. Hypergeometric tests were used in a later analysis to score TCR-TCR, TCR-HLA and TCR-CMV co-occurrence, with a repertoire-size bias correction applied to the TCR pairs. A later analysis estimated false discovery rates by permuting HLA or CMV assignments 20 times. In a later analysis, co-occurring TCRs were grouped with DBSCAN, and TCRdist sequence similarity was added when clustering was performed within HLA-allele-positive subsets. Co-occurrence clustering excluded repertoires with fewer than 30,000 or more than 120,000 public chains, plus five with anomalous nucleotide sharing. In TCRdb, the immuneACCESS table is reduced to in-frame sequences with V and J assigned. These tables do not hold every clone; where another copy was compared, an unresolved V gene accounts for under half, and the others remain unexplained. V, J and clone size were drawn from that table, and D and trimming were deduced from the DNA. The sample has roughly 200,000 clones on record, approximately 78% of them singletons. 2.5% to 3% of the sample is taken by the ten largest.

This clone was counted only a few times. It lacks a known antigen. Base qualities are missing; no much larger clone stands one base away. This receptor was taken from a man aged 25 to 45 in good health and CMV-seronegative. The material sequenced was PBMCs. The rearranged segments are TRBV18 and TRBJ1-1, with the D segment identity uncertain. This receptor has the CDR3 CASSPPLASTEAFF. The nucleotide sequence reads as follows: TGTGCCAGCTCACCACCTCTCGCGAGCACTGAAGCTTTCTTT.